The next 21 T cell receptor beta chains were all read from a single sample in a study of T cell responses to AZD1222 COVID-19 vaccine. Generated by immunoSEQ multiplex PCR, the TCRdb table keeps only in-frame clones and is missing some. This sample has nearly 110,000 clones, with 90% found just once. Here the sequenced sample was peripheral blood, taken 28 days after the second AZD1222 dose. All receptors derive from an adult who received the AZD1222 COVID-19 vaccine.

The chain recombines TRBV3-1 (or the pseudogene TRBV3-2) with TRBJ2-7; no firm D call. Trimming removed 0 bases from V and 3 bases from J, with 9 bases in between. Germline V gene data show CDR1 as LGHDT and CDR2 as YNNKEL (reference sequence). CDR3 length: 14 residues. The CDR3 is CASSQEGRIYEQYF. The CDR3 region has the DNA TGTGCCAGCAGCCAAGAGGGCCGGATCTACGAGCAGTACTTC.

CDR3 loop: CASSHTSGGFSYNEQFF. The CDR3 nucleotides are TGTGCCAGCAGTCATACTAGCGGGGGTTTCTCCTACAATGAGCAGTTCTTC. The rearrangement uses TRBV6-6 and TRBJ2-1; TRBD2 agrees at 11 bases. The germline gives CDR1 MNHNY, CDR2 SVGAGI (reference sequence). The CDR3 consists of 17 residues. The J segment lost 0 bases and the V segment lost 5 bases, leaving 6 bases of the junction unmatched.

With respect to this clone: Other DNA sequences in this sample translate to the same CDR3. J is TRBJ2-6 and V is TRBV5-1, with D unresolved. Deletions cut 0 bases from V and 2 bases from J, with 6 bases between. CDR3 length: 15 amino acids. The germline V gene encodes CDR1 SGHRS and CDR2 YFSETQ. The CDR3, as DNA: TGCGCCAGCAGCTTGGGAGGTGCTGGGGCCAACGTCCTGACTTTC. Translating it yields CASSLGGAGANVLTF.

This chain links TRBV19 with TRBJ1-2, with D uncertain. The CDR3 sequence is 13 residues long. CDR1 is LNHDA and CDR2 is SQIVND in the germline V gene (reference sequence). V shed 0 bases and J shed 2 bases, with 4 bases lying between them. The chain's CDR3 is CASSIEENYGYTF. As DNA, the CDR3 is TGTGCCAGTAGTATAGAGGAAAACTATGGCTACACCTTC. The entire variable domain, with the rest obtained from reference TRBV19 and TRBJ1-2, is as follows: DGGITQSPKYLFRKEGQNVTLSCEQNLNHDAMYWYRQDPGQGLRLIYYSQIVNDFQKGDIAEGYSVSREKKESFPLTVTSAQKNPTAFYLCASSIEENYGYTFGSGTRLTVV.

The J gene is TRBJ2-1, the V gene TRBV7-2; no clear D. The ends were cut back, 2 bases at V and 15 bases at J, with 26 bases in the middle. In germline, CDR1 is SGHTA, CDR2 FQGNSA. The CDR3 is made up of 16 amino acids. The CDR3: CASSLIVSDWAQQTFF. The CDR3 nucleotides read TGTGCCAGCAGCTTAATAGTGTCAGACTGGGCCCAGCAGACGTTCTTC.

This rearrangement joins TRBV7-9 to TRBJ2-7; tentative D call: TRBD2 (6 bases). Trimming pared 2 bases from V and 1 base from J, leaving 9 bases between. Germline-derived CDR1 and CDR2 are SEHNR and FQNEAQ (reference sequence). This CDR3 comprises 14 residues. The CDR3 spells CASSLLEGSYEQYF. CDR3 coding DNA: TGTGCCAGCAGCTTACTGGAGGGTTCCTACGAGCAGTACTTC. Full variable domain (remainder filled in from reference TRBV7-9 and TRBJ2-7): DTGVSQNPRHKITKRGQNVTFRCDPISEHNRLYWYRQTLGQGPEFLTYFQNEAQLEKSRLLSDRFSAERPKGSFSTLEIQRTEQGDSAMYLCASSLLEGSYEQYFGPGTRLTVT.

Turning to this clone: The junction departs from germline at one end; a sequencing error may be responsible. This rearrangement joins TRBV29-1 to TRBJ1-1; TRBD1 might be the D (6 bases). The germline CDR1 and CDR2 sequences are SQVTM and ANQGSEA. The CDR3 length is 13 residues. The chain's CDR3 is CSPTKQGETEAFF. CDR3 DNA: TGTTCCCCGACGAAACAGGGAGAAACTGAAGCTTTCTTT.

The V and J genes are TRBV29-1 and TRBJ2-7; D might be TRBD1 (6 bases). CDR3 length: 13 residues. From germline, CDR1 is SQVTM and CDR2 ANQGSEA. V was trimmed by 5 bases and J by 7 bases, leaving 18 bases between them. The CDR3 region is CSVHWGQRGEQYF. The CDR3 DNA is TGCAGCGTTCACTGGGGGCAGAGGGGTGAGCAGTACTTC.

The V call is TRBV5-5, the J call TRBJ1-3, with TRBD1 matching 9 bases. The CDR3 consists of 17 residues. V gave up 4 bases and J gave up 7 bases; unmatched junction bases: 15. Germline V gene sequence: CDR1 SGHKS, CDR2 YYEKEE (reference sequence). The CDR3 coding sequence is TGTGCCAGCAGCCGCGGGTGGGGACAGGGCGATTTGAACACCATATATTTT. Residues: CASSRGWGQGDLNTIYF.

The chain is built from TRBV7-2 and TRBJ1-1; 10 nucleotides agree with TRBD1. The CDR3 has 17 residues. The J segment lost 4 bases and the V segment lost 3 bases, leaving 11 bases of the junction unmatched. Germline V gene lookup returns CDR1 SGHTA and CDR2 FQGNSA. This CDR3 is CASSFASTGGAGTEAFF. The CDR3, as DNA: TGTGCCAGCAGCTTTGCCTCGACAGGGGGCGCGGGCACTGAAGCTTTCTTT.

The chain carries TRBV4-2 and TRBJ1-5; no reliable D call. V was shortened by 3 bases and J by 6 bases, with 12 bases between the two germline ends. This CDR3 region has 14 residues. From germline, CDR1 is LGHNA and CDR2 YNFKEQ. The CDR3: CASSHKVDRQPQHF. In nucleotides, the CDR3 is TGTGCCAGCAGCCACAAAGTGGACCGTCAGCCCCAGCATTTT.

The chain combines TRBV29-1 with TRBJ1-3; D is uncertain. The CDR3 consists of 12 residues. V dropped 7 bases and J dropped 2 bases, with 9 bases sitting between them. The germline V gene has CDR1 SQVTM and CDR2 ANQGSEA. The chain's CDR3 is CSGILPGNTIYF. CDR3 nucleotide sequence: TGCAGCGGTATTCTTCCTGGAAACACCATATATTTT.

Only one count was recorded for this clone. This rearrangement joins TRBV5-6 to TRBJ2-7; possible D gene TRBD2, 6 bases. The CDR3 has 14 residues. The germline CDR1 and CDR2 sequences are SGHDT and YYEEEE. The V end lost 0 bases, the J end lost 7 bases, and 14 bases lay between the germline ends. The CDR3 DNA follows: TGTGCCAGCAGCTTGGCGGGACTGTATAGGGAGCAGTACTTC. Residues: CASSLAGLYREQYF.

The table lists this clone with a count of one. The chain carries TRBV18 and TRBJ1-1; D is undetermined. The germline CDR1 and CDR2 sequences are KGHSH and LQKENI. The CDR3 sequence is 15 residues long. Trimming cost V 3 bases and J 1 base, with 12 bases left between them. CDR3 DNA sequence: TGTGCCAGCTCACCCAACCTAGACACGAACACTGAAGCTTTCTTT. This codes for CASSPNLDTNTEAFF.

This chain uses TRBV11-2 with TRBJ1-3; D is perhaps TRBD1 (6 bases). V was pared by 1 base and J by 0 bases, with 13 bases between. Germline CDR1 reads SGHAT; CDR2 reads FQNNGV. The CDR3 length is 17 residues. CDR3 coding DNA: TGTGCCAGCAGCTTAGGAGTGGGGGGGCTCTCTGGAAACACCATATATTTT. Protein product: CASSLGVGGLSGNTIYF.

This chain links TRBV18 with TRBJ1-1, with D unclear. With 3 bases removed from V and 5 bases from J, the gap between germline ends came to 16 bases. CDR3 length: 15 amino acids. CDR1 is KGHSH and CDR2 is LQKENI in the germline V gene. CDR3 in amino acids: CASSPSRVGETEAFF. The CDR3 nucleotides read TGTGCCAGCTCACCGTCTCGGGTTGGGGAGACTGAAGCTTTCTTT.

This rearrangement joins TRBV7-3 to TRBJ1-3; D gene unclear. CDR1 is SGHTA, CDR2 FQGTGA, per germline. This CDR3 region has 11 residues. V was shortened by 2 bases and J by 8 bases, with 4 bases between the two germline ends. CDR3 sequence (DNA): TGTGCCAGCAGCTTAGGGGACACCATATATTTT. Protein sequence: CASSLGDTIYF. Looking up the rest from reference TRBV7-3 and TRBJ1-3 gives the full variable domain: GAGVSQTPSNKVTEKGKYVELRCDPISGHTALYWYRQSLGQGPEFLIYFQGTGAADDSGLPNDRFFAVRPEGSVSTLKIQRTERGDSAVYLCASSLGDTIYFGEGSWLTVV.

The chain employs TRBV19 and TRBJ2-5; weak D call: TRBD2 (5 bases). The CDR3 runs to 16 residues. The V gene's germline CDR1 is LNHDA and CDR2 SQIVND (reference sequence). Trimming cost V 6 bases and J 3 bases, with 20 bases left between them. CDR3 sequence: CASSDFVGVAKETQYF. In nucleotides, the CDR3 is TGTGCCAGTAGCGACTTTGTCGGGGTAGCTAAAGAGACCCAGTACTTC.

The chain links TRBV4-1 to TRBJ2-7, with D perhaps TRBD1 (7 bases). The CDR3 extends over 17 amino acids. V lost 3 bases, J lost 4 bases, and 22 bases lay in between. The germline gives CDR1 MGHRA, CDR2 YSYEKL. CDR3 protein: CASSHLPPAGGLYEQYF. Here the CDR3 DNA reads TGCGCCAGCAGCCATCTCCCCCCGGCAGGGGGGCTGTACGAGCAGTACTTC.

The genes are TRBV5-1 and TRBJ2-7, with D hard to call. Germline V gives CDR1 SGHRS, CDR2 YFSETQ. The V end lost 2 bases, the J end lost 3 bases, and 15 bases lay between the germline ends. The CDR3 has 15 residues. The CDR3 spells CASSLPLAQNYEQYF. The CDR3 DNA follows: TGCGCCAGCAGCTTACCTTTGGCGCAGAACTACGAGCAGTACTTC.

V gene TRBV20-1 combines with J gene TRBJ1-2; TRBD1 is a possible D gene (6 bases). Germline loops: CDR1 DFQATT, CDR2 SNEGSKA (reference sequence). The CDR3 length is 13 residues. Trimming took off 3 bases at V and 3 bases at J, with 11 bases between the two ends. The CDR3 is CSASLDRHYGYTF. For the CDR3, the DNA is TGCAGTGCTAGTCTCGACAGGCACTATGGCTACACCTTC.